What follows are 18 T cell receptor beta chains derived from one specimen sequenced in a study of post-analysis software for immune sequencing data. TCR beta libraries were prepared from cDNA with unique molecular identifiers. MiXCR, applied by TCRdb to the PCR reads, yields one record per CDR3 protein. Here the sample spans about 200,000 distinct CDR3 sequences, approximately 28% being singletons. General study results and limits: The study found TRBV5-6, TRBV5-1 and TRBV20-1 among a few TRBV segments more frequent in patients than controls.

Their target antigens are unknown. Sequenced: blood. These receptors originate from a girl between 2 and 17 years old with multiple sclerosis.

CDR3 in amino acids: CASSQWGTSVFQETQYF. CDR3 bases: TGTGCCAGCAGCCAGTGGGGGACTAGCGTTTTCCAAGAGACCCAGTACTTC. The rearrangement joins TRBV4-2 to TRBJ2-5; 10 nucleotides align to TRBD2. V lost 3 bases to trimming and J lost 1 base; unmatched junction nucleotides: 8. The CDR3 is made up of 17 amino acids. Germline V gives CDR1 LGHNA, CDR2 YNFKEQ.

This clonotype showed up just a few times. This chain connects TRBV3-1 to TRBJ1-2; no definite D call. The length of the CDR3 is 17 residues. The ends were cut back, 7 bases at V and 1 base at J, with 22 bases in the middle. CDR1 and CDR2 from the germline V gene are LGHDT and YNNKEL (reference sequence). The CDR3 DNA reads as TGTGCCAGCACCCTTGGAGTAAAGCCTCGCAATAACTATGGCTACACCTTC. Translation gives CASTLGVKPRNNYGYTF.

The chain is built from TRBV27 and TRBJ1-5; no clear D. The V and J ends lost 3 bases and 3 bases respectively, with 18 bases between them. CDR1 MNHEY and CDR2 SMNVEV come from the germline V gene (reference sequence). This CDR3 is 17 amino acids long. The CDR3 nucleotides are TGTGCCAGCAGTTTGGTCGGGATTGGTAGTGCCAATCAGCCCCAGCATTTT. Amino acid sequence: CASSLVGIGSANQPQHF.

This clonotype was counted at least ten times. The CDR3 nucleotides read TGTGCCAGCAGCTTTAGAGAGACCCAGTACTTC. Translating gives CASSFRETQYF. The rearrangement uses TRBV7-9 and TRBJ2-5; no clear D gene. The germline CDR1 and CDR2 sequences are SEHNR and FQNEAQ (reference sequence). This CDR3 region has 11 residues. V lost 3 bases and J 4 bases, leaving 3 bases between the germline ends.

For this clonotype: A read error may be the cause here, since a much bigger clone is one base away. The gene calls are TRBV20-1 and TRBJ2-5; maybe TRBD2 (5 bases). Germline CDR1 and CDR2: DFQATT and SNEGSKA (reference sequence). The CDR3 consists of 12 residues. The CDR3 region has the DNA TGCAGTGCTAGAGTCGGGAAAGAGGCCCAGTACTTC. Amino acids: CSARVGKEAQYF.

The gene calls are TRBV29-1 and TRBJ2-2; D is ambiguous. Trimming pared 0 bases from V and 5 bases from J, leaving 7 bases between. The CDR3 totals 13 residues. Germline CDR1 reads SQVTM; CDR2 reads ANQGSEA. The CDR3 sequence: CSVEDPVTGELFF. CDR3 DNA sequence: TGCAGCGTTGAAGATCCGGTGACCGGGGAGCTGTTTTTT.

With respect to this clonotype: The DNA is omitted, as the CDR3 cannot be located on it reliably, and the CDR3 follows TCRdb's listing. The chain has TRBV20-1 and TRBJ1-2. The CDR3 totals 10 residues, both ends included. The V gene's germline CDR1 is DFQATT and CDR2 SNEGSKA (reference sequence). The CDR3 is CSGELYGCTF.

The chain joins TRBV29-1 to TRBJ1-2, with D perhaps TRBD1 (5 bases). The CDR3 runs to 13 residues. Germline V gene sequence: CDR1 SQVTM, CDR2 ANQGSEA. The germline V and J ends were trimmed by 0 bases and 6 bases, with 11 bases remaining between them. CDR3 bases: TGCAGCGTTGAAGATCCAGGGCACCATGGCTACACCTTC. Protein sequence: CSVEDPGHHGYTF.

The rearrangement uses TRBV12-3 or TRBV12-4 and TRBJ2-5; 8 bases fit TRBD2. The J call could be wrong; TRBJ2-7 is a better fit for the DNA end. The CDR3 consists of 16 residues. This CDR3 is CASSSPGSGRVYEQYF. In DNA, the CDR3 is TGTGCCAGCAGCTCCCCCGGCAGCGGGAGAGTTTACGAGCAGTACTTC.

This clonotype was detected ten times or more. The V call is TRBV15, the J call TRBJ2-1; 8 bases line up with TRBD2. The germline CDR1 and CDR2 sequences are LNHNV and YYDKDF (reference sequence). The CDR3 consists of 15 residues. V trimming: 5 bases; J trimming: 7 bases; junction bases outside the gene matches: 10. CDR3 region: CATSPHSGSGNEQFF. The CDR3 coding sequence is TGTGCCACCAGCCCTCACAGCGGGAGCGGTAATGAGCAGTTCTTC.

There are a few counts of this clonotype. The chain joins TRBV5-1 to TRBJ1-1, with a tentative D call TRBD1 (6 bases). The CDR3 runs to 14 residues. Between the trimmed V and J ends, which lost 4 bases and 5 bases, there was a span of 15 bases. Germline lookup yields CDR1 SGHRS and CDR2 YFSETQ. In DNA, the CDR3 is TGCGCCAGCAGCACAATGGACAGTGGTACTGAAGCTTTCTTT. Translating gives CASSTMDSGTEAFF.

There are many counts of this clonotype. V usage is TRBV28 and J usage is TRBJ2-7; no reliable D call. Looked up from germline, CDR1 is MDHEN and CDR2 is SYDVKM. Trimming took 2 bases from V and 2 from J, leaving 7 bases between them. The CDR3 consists of 13 residues. The CDR3 region has the DNA TGTGCCAGCAGTTTAGGTTCGGCCTACGAGCAGTACTTC. Translated, it gives CASSLGSAYEQYF.

Concerning this clonotype itself: Possible read error: a much larger clone is one base away. The rearrangement uses TRBV20-1 and TRBJ2-7; 8 bases are a match to TRBD2. CDR1 and CDR2 (germline): DFQATT, SNEGSKA (reference sequence). The CDR3 has 15 residues. The CDR3 nucleotides read TGCGGTGCTCCGAGAGCGGGAGAATTCGATTACGAGCAGTACTTC. Translation gives CGAPRAGEFDYEQYF.

This clonotype showed up just once. A much larger clone is a single base away; this may be a read error. This chain joins TRBV29-1 and TRBJ2-7; D uncertain. CDR3 size: 14 residues. V was pared by 7 bases and J by 7 bases, with 23 bases between. The V gene's germline CDR1 is SQVTM and CDR2 ANQGSEA. The CDR3 region has the DNA TGCAGCGCCAATTGGCTTTTGTCCTACAATGAGCAGTACTTC. Translation: CSANWLLSYNEQYF.

In this sample, this clonotype turned up a few times. The chain is built from TRBV12-3 or TRBV12-4 and TRBJ2-1; D unresolved. The CDR3 spans 15 residues. V lost 8 bases to trimming and J lost 4 bases, with 18 bases between them. CDR3 coding DNA: TGTGCCAGCTTCCCCGGCTATGCCATATACAATGAGCAGTTCTTC. Amino acids: CASFPGYAIYNEQFF.

The sample holds many counts of this clonotype. The rearrangement joins TRBV5-1 to TRBJ2-7; D may be TRBD1 (5 bases). The CDR3 is made up of 14 amino acids. Germline V gene sequence: CDR1 SGHRS, CDR2 YFSETQ. V shed 0 bases and J shed 3 bases, with 10 bases lying between them. The CDR3: CASSLEGQGYEQYF. CDR3 in DNA: TGCGCCAGCAGCTTGGAGGGGCAAGGCTACGAGCAGTACTTC.

This clonotype was detected many times. This chain joins TRBV7-2 and TRBJ2-7, with 7 bases lining up with TRBD2. V gave up 2 bases and J gave up 3 bases; unmatched junction bases: 4. The CDR3 contains 14 residues. Germline V gene data show CDR1 as SGHTA and CDR2 as FQGNSA. The CDR3 nucleotides are TGTGCCAGCAGCTTATCTAGCGGAAGCTACGAGCAGTACTTC. The encoded protein is CASSLSSGSYEQYF.

This clonotype was counted between two and nine times. Possible read error: a much larger clone is one base away. V and J are TRBV7-2 and TRBJ2-3; D is ambiguous. The germline V gene has CDR1 SGHTA and CDR2 FQGNSA. Between the trimmed V and J ends, which lost 4 bases and 7 bases, there was a span of 15 bases. This CDR3 spans 14 amino acids. CDR3 nucleotide sequence: TGTGCCAGCAGCTCAGGCAGGTCTTCGAATACGCAGTATTTT. Its protein is CASSSGRSSNTQYF.